This TCR beta chain was identified during a study of blood T cell repertoires in COVID-19. About the research overall: Acute-phase and convalescent COVID-19 samples originated in the United States, Italy and Spain. T cells, B-cell-depleted T cells, or PBMCs supplied cDNA or gDNA.

How the authors handled the data: Nucleated cell number was recorded as an estimate derived from reference gene primer amplification. TCRdb keeps only in-frame clones here, not all; method: immunoSEQ multiplex PCR. V, J and clone size are those of that table, while D and trimming were read from the DNA. The data contain under 150,000 clones, 65% to 85% of them seen just once; the ten biggest clones take up 4%. The junction had 9 bases not matched to a gene; V was cut back by 4 bases and J by 2 bases. The germline V gene has CDR1 SEHNR and CDR2 FQNEAQ (reference sequence). This CDR3 has 17 residues. The rearrangement links TRBV7-9 to TRBJ2-1; TRBD2 matches at 9 bases. Sequences were obtained from peripheral blood. The TCR comes from a woman aged 55-69 years with acute or convalescent COVID-19. The CDR3 nucleotides are TGTGCCAGCAGCTCCATAGCGGGAGAGGGGCCCTACAATGAGCAGTTCTTC. This encodes CASSSIAGEGPYNEQFF.